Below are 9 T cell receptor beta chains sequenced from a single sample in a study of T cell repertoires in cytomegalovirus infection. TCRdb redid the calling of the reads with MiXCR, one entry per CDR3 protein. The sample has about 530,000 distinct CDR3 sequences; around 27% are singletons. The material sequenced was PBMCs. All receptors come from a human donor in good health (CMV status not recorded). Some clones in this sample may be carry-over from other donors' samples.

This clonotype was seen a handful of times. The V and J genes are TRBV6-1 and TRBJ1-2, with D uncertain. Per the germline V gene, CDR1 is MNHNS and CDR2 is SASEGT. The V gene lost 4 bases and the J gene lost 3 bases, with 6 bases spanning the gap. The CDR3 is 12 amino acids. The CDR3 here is CASSATDYGYTF. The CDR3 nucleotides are TGTGCCAGCAGTGCCACGGACTATGGCTACACCTTC.

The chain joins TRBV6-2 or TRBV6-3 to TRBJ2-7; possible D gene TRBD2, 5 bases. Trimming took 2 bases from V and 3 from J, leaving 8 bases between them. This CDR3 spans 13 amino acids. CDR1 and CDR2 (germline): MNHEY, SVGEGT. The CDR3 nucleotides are TGTGCCAGCAGTTACGCCGAGGGCTACGAGCAGTACTTC. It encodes CASSYAEGYEQYF.

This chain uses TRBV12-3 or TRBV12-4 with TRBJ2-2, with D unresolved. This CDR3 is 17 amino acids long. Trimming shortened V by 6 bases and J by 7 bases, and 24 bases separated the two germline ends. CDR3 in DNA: TGTGCCAGCAGCCCACCCAAAGTTAGCATTATGGACGGGGAGCTGTTTTTT. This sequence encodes CASSPPKVSIMDGELFF.

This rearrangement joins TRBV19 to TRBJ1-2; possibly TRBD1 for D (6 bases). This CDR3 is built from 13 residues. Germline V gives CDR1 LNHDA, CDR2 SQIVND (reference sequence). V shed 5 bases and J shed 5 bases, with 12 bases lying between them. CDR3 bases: TGTGCCAGTAGTCCCACAGGGTTGTATGGCTACACCTTC. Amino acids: CASSPTGLYGYTF.

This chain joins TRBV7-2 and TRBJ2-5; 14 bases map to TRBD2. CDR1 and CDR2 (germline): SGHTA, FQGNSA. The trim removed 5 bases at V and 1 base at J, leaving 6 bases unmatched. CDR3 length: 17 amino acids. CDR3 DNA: TGTGCCAGCAGCGGCGGGGGACTAGCGGGAGTCCAAGAGACCCAGTACTTC. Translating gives CASSGGGLAGVQETQYF.

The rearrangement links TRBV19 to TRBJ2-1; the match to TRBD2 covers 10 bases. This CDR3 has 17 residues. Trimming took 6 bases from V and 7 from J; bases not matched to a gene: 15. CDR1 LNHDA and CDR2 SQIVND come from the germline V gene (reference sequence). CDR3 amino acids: CASRSRSIAGGGNEQFF. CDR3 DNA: TGTGCCAGTAGATCCCGTAGCATAGCGGGAGGAGGGAATGAGCAGTTCTTC.

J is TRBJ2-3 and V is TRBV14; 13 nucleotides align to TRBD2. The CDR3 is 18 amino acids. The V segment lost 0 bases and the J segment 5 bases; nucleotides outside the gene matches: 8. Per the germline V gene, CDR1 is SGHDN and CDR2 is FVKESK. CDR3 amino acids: CASSQDWTSGRVEDTQYF. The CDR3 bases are TGTGCCAGCAGCCAAGACTGGACTAGCGGGAGAGTAGAAGATACGCAGTATTTT.

Here the CDR3 reads CASSSGGGEETQYF. The DNA for the CDR3 is TGTGCCAGCAGTTCGGGGGGGGGGGAAGAGACCCAGTACTTC. The chain uses TRBV6-5 and TRBJ2-5; 8 bases are shared with TRBD2. This CDR3 has 14 amino acids. The V segment lost 4 bases and the J segment 3 bases; nucleotides outside the gene matches: 4. Germline loops: CDR1 MNHEY, CDR2 SVGAGI.

The DNA for the CDR3 is TGTGCCAGCAGCTTTCAGGAAGGGACTGAAGCTTTCTTT. Translation gives CASSFQEGTEAFF. This chain connects TRBV7-2 to TRBJ1-1; D remains ambiguous. The CDR3 runs to 13 residues. V lost 3 bases and J 5 bases, leaving 10 bases between the germline ends. Germline CDR1 reads SGHTA; CDR2 reads FQGNSA.